The 10 T cell receptor beta chains below were found in one sample sequenced in a study of PD-1 blockade in classical Hodgkin lymphoma. Time point reported: cycle 4 day 1 (C4D1), after six to seven weeks of nivolumab. Brentuximab vedotin exposure varied among the patients, all of whom had relapsed after autologous stem cell transplantation. TCRdb's copy holds only in-frame clones and misses some; the assay was immunoSEQ multiplex PCR. Of 96,000 or so clones in the sample, 90% to 95% were seen once. Sequenced material: peripheral blood mononuclear cells (PBMCs), taken before the fourth cycle of nivolumab. These receptors were taken from a human donor with classical Hodgkin lymphoma.

The V gene is TRBV29-1, the J gene TRBJ2-7; no clear D gene. This CDR3 region has 12 residues. CDR1 is SQVTM and CDR2 is ANQGSEA in the germline V gene. V lost 4 bases to trimming and J lost 3 bases, with 10 bases between them. In nucleotides, the CDR3 is TGCAGCGTTGGTGAGAGCAACTACGAGCAGTACTTC. The encoded protein is CSVGESNYEQYF.

The chain couples TRBV28 to TRBJ1-1, with D perhaps TRBD1 (5 bases). Germline CDR1 reads MDHEN; CDR2 reads SYDVKM. V shed 7 bases and J shed 7 bases, with 13 bases lying between them. This CDR3 has 12 amino acids. The CDR3 DNA is TGTGCCAGCACCCAAGGGGTATTTGAAGCTTTCTTT. Its translation is CASTQGVFEAFF. The full variable domain, its missing parts supplied by reference TRBV28 and TRBJ1-1, is DVKVTQSSRYLVKRTGEKVFLECVQDMDHENMFWYRQDPGLGLRLIYFSYDVKMKEKGDIPEGYSVSREKKERFSLILESASTNQTSMYLCASTQGVFEAFFGQGTRLTVV.

The chain combines TRBV30 with TRBJ1-5, with a possible D match to TRBD1 (5 bases). V was trimmed by 2 bases and J by 4 bases, leaving 9 bases between them. CDR3 length: 13 amino acids. From germline, CDR1 is GTSNPN and CDR2 SVGIG (reference sequence). This CDR3 is CAWSLGANQPQHF. The CDR3 region has the DNA TGTGCCTGGAGTCTAGGGGCTAATCAGCCCCAGCATTTT. The full variable domain, its missing parts supplied by reference TRBV30 and TRBJ1-5, is SQTIHQWPATLVQPVGSPLSLECTVEGTSNPNLYWYRQAAGRGLQLLFYSVGIGQISSEVPQNLSASRPQDRQFILSSKKLLLSDSGFYLCAWSLGANQPQHFGDGTRLSIL.

The chain links TRBV28 to TRBJ2-7; 12 bases align to TRBD2. This CDR3 has 16 residues. CDR1 and CDR2 (germline): MDHEN, SYDVKM. V lost 4 bases and J lost 3; bases outside the gene matches: 7. In nucleotides, the CDR3 is TGTGCCAGCAGTTCGCCACGGACTAGCGGGAACTACGAGCAGTACTTC. Translated, it gives CASSSPRTSGNYEQYF.

The chain recombines TRBV11-2 with TRBJ2-5, with TRBD2 matching over 9 bases. With V trimmed by 2 bases and J by 4 bases, 5 bases remained unmatched. Germline CDR1 reads SGHAT; CDR2 reads FQNNGV. The CDR3 has 15 amino acids. The CDR3 loop reads CASSLNGGRGETQYF. The DNA of the CDR3 is TGTGCCAGCAGCTTAAATGGCGGGAGGGGAGAGACCCAGTACTTC.

This clone turned up a few times. The J gene is TRBJ2-4, the V gene TRBV13; D is perhaps TRBD2 (5 bases). The CDR3 runs 13 residues. Germline V gives CDR1 PRHDT, CDR2 FYEKMQ (reference sequence). Deletions cut 3 bases from V and 6 bases from J, with 9 bases between. CDR3 nucleotide sequence: TGTGCCAGCAGCTTGGTACGGGGAAACATTCAGTACTTC. It yields the protein CASSLVRGNIQYF.

This sequence joins TRBV11-2 and TRBJ2-5; 8 positions agree with TRBD1. CDR3 length equals 16 residues. Germline loops: CDR1 SGHAT, CDR2 FQNNGV. The trim removed 0 bases at V and 5 bases at J, leaving 8 bases unmatched. The CDR3: CASSLEGRGLGETQYF. DNA for the CDR3: TGTGCCAGCAGCTTAGAAGGCAGGGGGCTGGGGGAGACCCAGTACTTC.

The chain carries TRBV4-1 and TRBJ2-7; no firm D call. Germline V lookup: CDR1 MGHRA, CDR2 YSYEKL. V was trimmed by 1 base and J by 3 bases, leaving 10 bases between them. CDR3 length equals 14 residues. The CDR3 reads CASSQGPGNYEQYF. CDR3 in DNA: TGCGCCAGCAGCCAAGGCCCAGGTAACTACGAGCAGTACTTC.

This chain connects TRBV7-8 to TRBJ2-7, with 7 bases aligning to TRBD1. V shed 2 bases and J 6 bases; nucleotides not matched to a gene: 7. The CDR3 covers 14 residues. The V gene's germline CDR1 is SGHVS and CDR2 FQNEAQ. Here the CDR3 reads CASSLTRQGSEQYF. The DNA of the CDR3 is TGTGCCAGCAGCTTAACCAGACAGGGATCCGAGCAGTACTTC.

The rearrangement uses TRBV27 and TRBJ2-7, with 8 positions matching TRBD2. This CDR3 has 14 amino acids. With V trimmed by 4 bases and J by 3 bases, 5 bases remained unmatched. Germline assignment: CDR1 MNHEY and CDR2 SMNVEV (reference sequence). The CDR3 sequence: CASSSLAGFYEQYF. The CDR3 bases are TGTGCCAGCAGTTCCTTAGCGGGATTCTACGAGCAGTACTTC.